The 10 T cell receptor beta chains below were found in one sample sequenced in a study of control samples from healthy donors and cancer patients. Measured with immunoSEQ multiplex PCR; TCRdb has only the in-frame clones, and not every one. The sample yields about 190,000 clones, 91% seen once. The source material was blood. Receptors originate from a man in his thirties or forties in good health.

The rearrangement links TRBV4-1 to TRBJ1-2; 7 bases match TRBD1. CDR3 length: 14 residues. With V trimmed by 0 bases and J by 4 bases, 2 bases remained unmatched. Per the germline V gene, CDR1 is MGHRA and CDR2 is YSYEKL. The CDR3: CASSQDGDSYGYTF. In DNA form, the CDR3 reads TGCGCCAGCAGCCAAGATGGGGACAGCTATGGCTACACCTTC.

The chain recombines TRBV7-8 with TRBJ1-4; tentatively, D is TRBD1 (5 bases). The CDR3 consists of 14 residues. Trimming shortened V by 3 bases and J by 5 bases, and 10 bases separated the two germline ends. Germline lookup yields CDR1 SGHVS and CDR2 FQNEAQ. The CDR3: CASSLGPWNEKLFF. Written as DNA, the CDR3 is TGTGCCAGCAGCTTGGGACCTTGGAATGAAAAACTGTTTTTT.

The genes are TRBV11-2 and TRBJ1-6; D unclear. Germline V lookup: CDR1 SGHAT, CDR2 FQNNGV. V lost 1 base and J lost 7, with 11 bases in between. The CDR3 length is 15 residues. The CDR3 DNA reads TGTGCCAGCAGCTTAGGAAACAGATTAAATTCACCCCTCCACTTT. Protein: CASSLGNRLNSPLHF.

The J gene is TRBJ1-1, the V gene TRBV5-1; a weak D match, TRBD1 (5 bases). CDR1 and CDR2 from the germline V gene are SGHRS and YFSETQ. This CDR3 spans 15 amino acids. Deletions cut 3 bases from V and 1 base from J, with 13 bases between. The DNA of the CDR3 is TGCGCCAGCAGCTGGACAAATACAAGGAACACTGAAGCTTTCTTT. Protein sequence: CASSWTNTRNTEAFF.

The chain carries TRBV27 and TRBJ1-1; D remains unclear. This CDR3 region has 16 residues. The germline V gene has CDR1 MNHEY and CDR2 SMNVEV (reference sequence). Deletions cut 2 bases from V and 1 base from J, with 14 bases between. CDR3 in DNA: TGTGCCAGCAGTTTAATTCCCGGACGGAAGAACACTGAAGCTTTCTTT. Translation gives CASSLIPGRKNTEAFF.

V is TRBV14 and J is TRBJ1-3; no reliable D call. V was pared by 0 bases and J by 1 base, with 10 bases between. CDR1 and CDR2 from the germline V gene are SGHDN and FVKESK. The CDR3 spans 16 residues. The CDR3 spells CASSQDWWPSGNTIYF. The CDR3, as DNA: TGTGCCAGCAGCCAAGATTGGTGGCCGTCTGGAAACACCATATATTTT.

V and J are TRBV30 and TRBJ1-2; D remains ambiguous. Per germline, CDR1 GTSNPN and CDR2 SVGIG (reference sequence). V gave up 2 bases and J gave up 4 bases, with 5 bases separating them. The CDR3 sequence is 11 residues long. CDR3: CAWSPGYGYTF. As DNA, the CDR3 is TGTGCCTGGAGTCCAGGCTATGGCTACACCTTC. Based on the CDR3 plus reference TRBV30 and TRBJ1-2, the full variable domain is SQTIHQWPATLVQPVGSPLSLECTVEGTSNPNLYWYRQAAGRGLQLLFYSVGIGQISSEVPQNLSASRPQDRQFILSSKKLLLSDSGFYLCAWSPGYGYTFGSGTRLTVV.

This clone was detected only a few times. The V gene is TRBV15, the J gene TRBJ2-2, with a possible D match to TRBD1 (5 bases). There are 14 residues in the CDR3. V shed 1 base and J shed 5 bases, with 8 bases lying between them. In germline, CDR1 is LNHNV, CDR2 YYDKDF (reference sequence). Written as DNA, the CDR3 is TGTGCCACCAGCAGAGGGGGCTGGACCGGGGAGCTGTTTTTT. Translated, it gives CATSRGGWTGELFF.

The chain combines TRBV7-6 with TRBJ2-1; D ambiguous. This CDR3 contains 16 residues. The V and J ends lost 2 bases and 4 bases respectively, with 15 bases between them. Germline values: CDR1 SGHVS, CDR2 FNYEAQ. The CDR3 DNA sequence: TGTGCCAGCAGCTTAAATGGACCAACAGATTACAATGAGCAGTTCTTC. Translating it yields CASSLNGPTDYNEQFF.

The genes are TRBV5-1 and TRBJ2-3; D is ambiguous. The CDR3 has 17 residues. Germline CDR1 reads SGHRS; CDR2 reads YFSETQ. V lost 4 bases to trimming and J lost 6 bases, with 24 bases between them. The CDR3 DNA reads TGCGCCAGCAGCCCCCGGACCTCGACGATGCGCGCGGATACGCAGTATTTT. Its translation is CASSPRTSTMRADTQYF. Using reference TRBV5-1 and TRBJ2-3 for the parts outside the CDR3, the full variable domain is KAGVTQTPRYLIKTRGQQVTLSCSPISGHRSVSWYQQTPGQGLQFLFEYFSETQRNKGNFPGRFSGRQFSNSRSEMNVSTLELGDSALYLCASSPRTSTMRADTQYFGPGTRLTVL.